The following is a TCR beta chain sequence with its context. There is no known antigen for this receptor. Per-nucleotide qualities are absent, and no much larger clonotype sits a single base away. For deep sequencing, each PBMC sample was run in six replicates, with libraries mostly built from about 500 ng of input genomic DNA. The immunoSEQ hsTCRbeta kit was used to prepare TCRbeta libraries according to the manufacturer's instructions. The completed libraries were mixed into a single pool at 3 nM, then sequenced with an Illumina NovaSeq 6000 S4 flow cell. The source study handled its data this way. The immunoSEQ Analyzer handled quality control and preprocessing of the raw data. The analysis was restricted to productive rearrangements, with each unique CDR3 amino acid sequence defining a clonotype. Repertoire clonality was estimated as the Gini-Simpson index, which was calculated using the R package tcR. Gini indices were compared with Student's t test, and associations with tumor size change were assessed by Pearson correlation. TCRdb provides this immuneACCESS table in a form limited to in-frame rearrangements. Some clones are lacking; in checked studies, under half of them reflect an unresolved V gene, and why the rest are absent is not known. Clonal size and the V and J genes are those of that table, whereas D and trimming came from the DNA. Counted in this sample were about 72,000 clones; about four fifths of them appeared once. Of the sample, 3% to 3.5% falls within the top ten clones.

This entry belongs to a study of neoadjuvant anti-PD-1 for oral cavity cancer (TCRdb year 2021). About the investigation overall: Before undergoing curative-intent surgical resection, most patients got three to four biweekly nivolumab doses at 3 mg/kg. A fourth nivolumab dose was given around day 43 to patients without progression, and definitive surgical resection was performed in those patients on days 50-56. Under RECIST 1.1, a patient counted as a responder if showing complete response, partial response or stable disease, and as a non-responder if showing progression. The parent correlative cohort had 12 to 13 patients and a response rate of 30% to 35%. What the authors observed across the whole study: Higher pretreatment blood Treg/Th17 ratios correlated with both higher pretreatment blood TCRbeta clonality and lower post-treatment tumor TCRbeta clonality. After neoadjuvant nivolumab, significantly higher T cell clonality (Gini index) was found within PBMCs in non-responders than in responders. Only a few patients per response group were included in the TCR analyses, and the authors called for validation in larger cohorts.

Including the terminal cysteine and phenylalanine, the CDR3 comprises 15 residues. Only the CDR3 DNA is retained, 45 bases long and in frame from the first base. Relative to germline, V is 4 bases shorter and J is 0 bases shorter, with 14 bases between their ends. In the germline V gene (reference sequence), CDR1 corresponds to SGHNT and CDR2 to YYREEE. The time point label for this specimen denotes: before neoadjuvant nivolumab. Patients had been newly diagnosed with stage II-IVA oral cavity squamous cell carcinoma, and no prior systemic or radiation treatment had been given to the patients. The cohort was composed of patients with HPV-negative, locally advanced oral cavity squamous cell carcinoma. Peripheral blood mononuclear cells were analyzed directly, without maintenance or expansion in culture. Samples came from a longitudinal correlative study of a single-arm phase II trial of neoadjuvant nivolumab in oral cavity squamous cell carcinoma. Subject-matched pre- and post-treatment PBMCs and tumors from three responders and three non-responders underwent genomic DNA-based TCRbeta sequencing. Peripheral blood mononuclear cells were collected before nivolumab treatment and were collected again after treatment, at the time of surgery. The Maxwell RSC DNA from Cells kit was used to isolate genomic DNA from PBMCs.

The V gene is TRBV5-4 and the J gene is TRBJ2-7; a tentative D call is TRBD1 (6 bases match). The source is a person aged 35-79 years with oral cavity squamous cell carcinoma. Sequencing was performed on PBMCs, taken before nivolumab (anti-PD-1) treatment. The CDR3 reads as follows: CASSPVGAGSYEQYF. The nucleotide sequence is TGTGCCAGCAGCCCGGTGGGGGCGGGCTCCTACGAGCAGTACTTC.